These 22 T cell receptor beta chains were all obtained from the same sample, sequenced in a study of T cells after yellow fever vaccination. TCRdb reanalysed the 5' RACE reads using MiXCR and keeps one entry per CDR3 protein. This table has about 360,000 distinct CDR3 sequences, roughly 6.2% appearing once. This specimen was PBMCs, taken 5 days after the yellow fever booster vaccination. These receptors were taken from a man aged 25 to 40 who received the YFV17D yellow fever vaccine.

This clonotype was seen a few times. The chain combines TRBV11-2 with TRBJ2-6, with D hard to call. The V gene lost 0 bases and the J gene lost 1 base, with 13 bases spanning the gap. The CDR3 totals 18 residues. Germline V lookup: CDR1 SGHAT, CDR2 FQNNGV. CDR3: CASSLDLAPRSGANVLTF. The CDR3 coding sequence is TGTGCCAGCAGCTTAGACTTGGCCCCAAGGTCTGGGGCCAACGTCCTGACTTTC.

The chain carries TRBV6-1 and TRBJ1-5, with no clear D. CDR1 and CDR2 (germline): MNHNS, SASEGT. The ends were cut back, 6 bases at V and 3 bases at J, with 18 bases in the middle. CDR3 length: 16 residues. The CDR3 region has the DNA TGTGCCAGCAGCCCGGACCCTCTTAGTCCCAATCAGCCCCAGCATTTT. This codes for CASSPDPLSPNQPQHF.

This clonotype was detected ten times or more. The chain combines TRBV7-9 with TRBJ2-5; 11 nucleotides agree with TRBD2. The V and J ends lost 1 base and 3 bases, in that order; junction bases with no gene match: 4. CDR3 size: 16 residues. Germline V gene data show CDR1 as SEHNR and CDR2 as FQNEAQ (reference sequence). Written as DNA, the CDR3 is TGTGCCAGCAGCTTAGGACTAGCGGGATTGGAAGAGACCCAGTACTTC. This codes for CASSLGLAGLEETQYF.

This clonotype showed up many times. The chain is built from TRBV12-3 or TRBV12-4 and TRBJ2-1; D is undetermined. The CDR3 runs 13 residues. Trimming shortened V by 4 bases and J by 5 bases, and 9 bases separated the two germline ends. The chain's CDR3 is CASSSHINNEQFF. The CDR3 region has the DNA TGTGCCAGCAGTTCCCACATAAACAATGAGCAGTTCTTC.

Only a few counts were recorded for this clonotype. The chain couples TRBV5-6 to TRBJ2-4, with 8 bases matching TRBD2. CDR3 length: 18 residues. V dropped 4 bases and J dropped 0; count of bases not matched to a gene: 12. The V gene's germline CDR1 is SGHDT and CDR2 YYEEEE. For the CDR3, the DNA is TGTGCCAGCAGCCCGGGACTAGGGGGATCGATAGCCAAAAACATTCAGTACTTC. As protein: CASSPGLGGSIAKNIQYF. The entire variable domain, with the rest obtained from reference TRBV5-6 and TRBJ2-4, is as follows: DAGVTQSPTHLIKTRGQQVTLRCSPKSGHDTVSWYQQALGQGPQFIFQYYEEEERQRGNFPDRFSGHQFPNYSSELNVNALLLGDSALYLCASSPGLGGSIAKNIQYFGAGTRLSVL.

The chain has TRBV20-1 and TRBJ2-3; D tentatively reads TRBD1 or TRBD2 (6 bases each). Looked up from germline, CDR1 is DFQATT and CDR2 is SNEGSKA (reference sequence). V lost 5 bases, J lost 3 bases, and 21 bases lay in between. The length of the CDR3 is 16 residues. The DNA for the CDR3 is TGCAGTGCTGAACCGAGGGGGGTCCAGGGTACAGATACGCAGTATTTT. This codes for CSAEPRGVQGTDTQYF.

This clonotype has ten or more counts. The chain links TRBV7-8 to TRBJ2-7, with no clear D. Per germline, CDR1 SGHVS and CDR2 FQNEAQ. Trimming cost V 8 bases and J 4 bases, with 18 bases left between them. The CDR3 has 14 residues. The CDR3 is CASGLVPELYEQYF. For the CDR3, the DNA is TGTGCCAGCGGCCTGGTCCCCGAGTTATACGAGCAGTACTTC.

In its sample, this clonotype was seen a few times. CDR3 coding DNA: TGTGCCAGCAGCATCCCAACTAGCGGGAGGGTAGGGGAGCAGTTCTTC. This sequence encodes CASSIPTSGRVGEQFF. The rearrangement uses TRBV7-9 and TRBJ2-1; 13 nucleotides agree with TRBD2. Germline V gene sequence: CDR1 SEHNR, CDR2 FQNEAQ (reference sequence). V lost 5 bases to trimming and J lost 10 bases; unmatched junction nucleotides: 11. The CDR3 has 16 residues.

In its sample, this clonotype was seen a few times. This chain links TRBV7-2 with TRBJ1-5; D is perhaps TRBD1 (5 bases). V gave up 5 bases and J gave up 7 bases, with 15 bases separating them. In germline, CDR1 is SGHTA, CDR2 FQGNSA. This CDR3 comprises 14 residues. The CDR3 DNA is TGTGCCAGCAGCCCAAGGGGTGGGGAACAGCCCCAGCATTTT. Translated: CASSPRGGEQPQHF.

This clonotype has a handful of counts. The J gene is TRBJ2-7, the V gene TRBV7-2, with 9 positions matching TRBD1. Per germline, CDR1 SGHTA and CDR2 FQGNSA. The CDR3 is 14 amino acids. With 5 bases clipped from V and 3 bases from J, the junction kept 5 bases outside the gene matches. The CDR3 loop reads CASSATGGNYEQYF. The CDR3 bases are TGTGCCAGCAGCGCCACAGGGGGCAACTACGAGCAGTACTTC.

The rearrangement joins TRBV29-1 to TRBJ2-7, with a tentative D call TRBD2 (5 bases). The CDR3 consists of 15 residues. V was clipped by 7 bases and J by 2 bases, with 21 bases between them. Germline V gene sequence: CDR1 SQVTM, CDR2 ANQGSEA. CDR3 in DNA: TGCAGCGCCCCCTTCTATCGGGGAGAAACCTACGAGCAGTACTTC. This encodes CSAPFYRGETYEQYF.

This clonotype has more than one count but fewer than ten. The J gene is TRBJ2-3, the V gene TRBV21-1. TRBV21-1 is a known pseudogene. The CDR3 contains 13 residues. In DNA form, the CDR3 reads TGTGCCAGCAGCGCGCACAGCACAGATACGCAGTATTTT. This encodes CASSAHSTDTQYF.

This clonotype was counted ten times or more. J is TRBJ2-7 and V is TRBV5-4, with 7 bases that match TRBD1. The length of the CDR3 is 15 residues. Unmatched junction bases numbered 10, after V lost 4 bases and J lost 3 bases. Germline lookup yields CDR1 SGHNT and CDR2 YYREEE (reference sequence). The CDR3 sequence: CASSMTGQGFYEQYF. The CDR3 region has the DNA TGTGCCAGCAGCATGACAGGGCAGGGATTCTACGAGCAGTACTTC.

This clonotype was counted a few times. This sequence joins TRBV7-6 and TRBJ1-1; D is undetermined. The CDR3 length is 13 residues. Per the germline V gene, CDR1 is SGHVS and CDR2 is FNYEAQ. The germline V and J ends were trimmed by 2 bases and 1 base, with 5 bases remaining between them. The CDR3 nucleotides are TGTGCCAGCAGCTTAATCGCGAACACTGAAGCTTTCTTT. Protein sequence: CASSLIANTEAFF.

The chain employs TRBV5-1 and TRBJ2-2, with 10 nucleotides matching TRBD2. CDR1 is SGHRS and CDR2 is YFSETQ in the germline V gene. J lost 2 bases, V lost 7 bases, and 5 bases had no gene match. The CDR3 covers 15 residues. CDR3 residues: CASEALAGNTGELFF. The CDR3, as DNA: TGCGCCAGCGAGGCACTAGCGGGAAACACCGGGGAGCTGTTTTTT.

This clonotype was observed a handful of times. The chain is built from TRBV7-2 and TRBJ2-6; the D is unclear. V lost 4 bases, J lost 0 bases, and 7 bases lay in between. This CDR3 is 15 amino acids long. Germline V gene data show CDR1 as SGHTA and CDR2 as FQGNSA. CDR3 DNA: TGTGCCAGCAGCTGGGAAGGCTCTGGGGCCAACGTCCTGACTTTC. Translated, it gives CASSWEGSGANVLTF.

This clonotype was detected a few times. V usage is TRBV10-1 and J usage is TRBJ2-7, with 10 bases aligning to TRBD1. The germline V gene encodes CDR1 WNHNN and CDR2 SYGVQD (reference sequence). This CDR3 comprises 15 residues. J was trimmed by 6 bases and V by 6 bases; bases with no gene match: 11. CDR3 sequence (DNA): TGCGCCAGCAGGTACCCGGGACAGGGGCTCCGCGAGCAGTACTTC. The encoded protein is CASRYPGQGLREQYF.

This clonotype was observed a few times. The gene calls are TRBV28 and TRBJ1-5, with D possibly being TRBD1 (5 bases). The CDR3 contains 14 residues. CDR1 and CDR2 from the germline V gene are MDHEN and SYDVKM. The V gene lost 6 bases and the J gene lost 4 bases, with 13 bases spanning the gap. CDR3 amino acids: CASSQGNYNQPQHF. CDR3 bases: TGTGCCAGCAGCCAGGGCAACTATAATCAGCCCCAGCATTTT.

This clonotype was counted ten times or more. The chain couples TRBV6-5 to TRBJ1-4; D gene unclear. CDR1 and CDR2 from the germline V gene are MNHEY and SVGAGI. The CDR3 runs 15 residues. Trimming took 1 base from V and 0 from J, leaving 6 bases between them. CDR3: CASSYYWATNEKLFF. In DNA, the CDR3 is TGTGCCAGCAGTTACTATTGGGCAACTAATGAAAAACTGTTTTTT.

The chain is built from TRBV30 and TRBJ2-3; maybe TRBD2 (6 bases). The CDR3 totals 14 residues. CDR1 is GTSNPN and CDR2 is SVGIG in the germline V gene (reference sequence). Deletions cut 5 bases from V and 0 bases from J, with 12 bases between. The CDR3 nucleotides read TGTGCCTGGGATAGCGGAACTAGCACAGATACGCAGTATTTT. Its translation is CAWDSGTSTDTQYF.

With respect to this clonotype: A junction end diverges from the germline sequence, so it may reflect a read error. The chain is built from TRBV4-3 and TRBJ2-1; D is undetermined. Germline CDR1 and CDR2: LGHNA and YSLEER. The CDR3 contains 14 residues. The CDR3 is CASSRQTWASHRSF. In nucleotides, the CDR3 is TGCGCCAGCAGCCGCCAGACCTGGGCTTCCCACCGGTCCTTC.

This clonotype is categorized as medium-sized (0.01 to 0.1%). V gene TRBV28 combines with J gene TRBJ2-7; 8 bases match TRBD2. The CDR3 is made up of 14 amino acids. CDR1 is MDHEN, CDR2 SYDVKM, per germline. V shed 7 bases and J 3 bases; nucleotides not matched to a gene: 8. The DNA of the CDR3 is TGTGCCAGCAACCCGGGGGGGTCCGGCTACGAGCAGTACTTC. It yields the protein CASNPGGSGYEQYF.